These 6 T cell receptor beta chains came from one sample sequenced in a study of CD4 T cells in relation to SARS-CoV-2 and coronaviruses. Unexposed donor CD4+ T cells date from 2011-2018, before the COVID-19 pandemic. The cells were cultured for approximately 10 days before CD4+ T cells were isolated. Their recognized antigens are unknown. Clones were read by immunoSEQ multiplex PCR, and TCRdb kept only the in-frame ones, dropping some. Among about 23,000 clones listed, around 70% were seen once. Source material: CD4+ T cells from PBMCs, cultured in vitro. The receptors here all came from a human donor in good health.

This chain links TRBV7-9 with TRBJ2-3; tentative D call: TRBD1 (6 bases). Germline V gene data show CDR1 as SEHNR and CDR2 as FQNEAQ (reference sequence). The V gene lost 4 bases and the J gene lost 5 bases, with 16 bases spanning the gap. The CDR3 has 15 amino acids. As DNA, the CDR3 is TGTGCCAGCAGCTCTAGCAGGGGTGTTGAAGATACGCAGTATTTT. Translation gives CASSSSRGVEDTQYF.

The J gene is TRBJ2-5, the V gene TRBV11-1; D gene unclear. The CDR3 runs 15 residues. Between the trimmed V and J ends, which lost 5 bases and 0 bases, there was a span of 13 bases. CDR1 and CDR2 from the germline V gene are SGHAT and FQDESV (reference sequence). CDR3 in amino acids: CASSNRASYQETQYF. The CDR3 DNA reads as TGTGCCAGCAGCAATCGGGCCTCGTACCAAGAGACCCAGTACTTC.

This clone was seen only a few times. This sequence joins TRBV10-1 and TRBJ1-6, with unresolved D. CDR1 is WNHNN, CDR2 SYGVQD, per germline (reference sequence). The CDR3 has 15 residues. V lost 2 bases and J 8 bases, leaving 13 bases between the germline ends. The DNA for the CDR3 is TGCGCCAGCAGTGAGCACCGCGGGAGCGATTCACCCCTCCACTTT. Translating it yields CASSEHRGSDSPLHF.

This clone was seen once. The rearrangement uses TRBV2 and TRBJ1-1; 7 bases match TRBD1. With V trimmed by 2 bases and J by 3 bases, 6 bases remained unmatched. CDR1 is SNHLY, CDR2 FYNNEI, per germline. The CDR3 totals 15 residues. The CDR3 here is CASSENRGEDTEAFF. The CDR3 DNA sequence: TGTGCCAGCAGTGAAAACAGGGGAGAGGACACTGAAGCTTTCTTT. Supplemented by reference TRBV2 and TRBJ1-1, the full variable domain reads EPEVTQTPSHQVTQMGQEVILRCVPISNHLYFYWYRQILGQKVEFLVSFYNNEISEKSEIFDDQFSVERPDGSNFTLKIRSTKLEDSAMYFCASSENRGEDTEAFFGQGTRLTVV.

The chain is built from TRBV25-1 and TRBJ2-3; TRBD2 is a possible D gene (6 bases). The CDR3 totals 14 residues. Germline lookup yields CDR1 MGHDK and CDR2 SYGVNS. The ends were cut back, 7 bases at V and 0 bases at J, with 11 bases in the middle. CDR3 amino acids: CASTSGVSTDTQYF. In DNA, the CDR3 is TGTGCCAGCACGTCGGGAGTTAGCACAGATACGCAGTATTTT.

This clone turned up a few times. The rearrangement uses TRBV30 and TRBJ2-7; D could derive from TRBD1 or TRBD2 (5 bases each). V was clipped by 5 bases and J by 1 base, with 12 bases between them. The germline V gene encodes CDR1 GTSNPN and CDR2 SVGIG (reference sequence). CDR3 size: 13 residues. Here the CDR3 reads CAWPGRDSYEQYF. The CDR3 DNA is TGTGCCTGGCCGGGACGGGATTCCTACGAGCAGTACTTC.